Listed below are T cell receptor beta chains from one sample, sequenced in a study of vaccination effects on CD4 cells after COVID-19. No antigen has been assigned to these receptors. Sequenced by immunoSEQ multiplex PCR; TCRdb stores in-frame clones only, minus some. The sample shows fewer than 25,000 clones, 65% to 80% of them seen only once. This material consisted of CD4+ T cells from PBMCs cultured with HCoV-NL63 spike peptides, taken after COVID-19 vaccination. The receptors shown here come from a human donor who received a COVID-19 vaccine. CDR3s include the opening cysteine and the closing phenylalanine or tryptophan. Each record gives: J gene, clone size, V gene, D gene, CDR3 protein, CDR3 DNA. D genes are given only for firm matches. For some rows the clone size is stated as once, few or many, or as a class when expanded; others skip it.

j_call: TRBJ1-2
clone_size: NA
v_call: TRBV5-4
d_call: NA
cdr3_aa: CASSRERDRYYGYTF
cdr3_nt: TGTGCCAGCAGCCGCGAACGAGACAGATACTATGGCTACACCTTC

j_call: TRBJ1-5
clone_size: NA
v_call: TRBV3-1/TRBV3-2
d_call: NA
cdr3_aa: CASSWGRVDNQPQHF
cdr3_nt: TGTGCCAGCAGCTGGGGGAGGGTAGACAATCAGCCCCAGCATTTT

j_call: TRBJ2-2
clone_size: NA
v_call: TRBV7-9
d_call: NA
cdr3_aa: CASSSRPPDYTGELFF
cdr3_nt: TGTGCCAGCAGCTCCCGACCGCCTGATTACACCGGGGAGCTGTTTTTT

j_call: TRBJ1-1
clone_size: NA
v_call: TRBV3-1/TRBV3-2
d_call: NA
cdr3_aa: CASSQDRRQNTEAFF
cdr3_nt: TGTGCCAGCAGCCAAGATCGGAGACAGAACACTGAAGCTTTCTTT

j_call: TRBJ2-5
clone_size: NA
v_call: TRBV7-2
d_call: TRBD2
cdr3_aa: CASSFKRGAETQYF
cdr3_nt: TGTGCCAGCAGCTTTAAGCGGGGGGCGGAGACCCAGTACTTC

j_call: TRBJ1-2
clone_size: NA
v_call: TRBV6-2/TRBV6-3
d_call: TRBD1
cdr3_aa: CASSRTGGRGYTF
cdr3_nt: TGTGCCAGCAGTAGAACAGGGGGCCGGGGCTACACCTTC

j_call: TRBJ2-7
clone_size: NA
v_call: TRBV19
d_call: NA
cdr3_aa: CASTPAYSYEQYF
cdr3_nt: TGTGCCAGTACCCCGGCTTATTCCTACGAGCAGTACTTC

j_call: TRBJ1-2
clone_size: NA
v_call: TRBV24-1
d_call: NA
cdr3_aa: CATSVSEGEVYGYTF
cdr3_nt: TGTGCCACCAGTGTCTCGGAGGGGGAGGTCTATGGCTACACCTTC

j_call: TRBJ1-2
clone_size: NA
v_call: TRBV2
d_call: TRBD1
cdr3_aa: CASSEQGANYGYTF
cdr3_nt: TGTGCCAGCAGTGAGCAGGGGGCTAACTATGGCTACACCTTC

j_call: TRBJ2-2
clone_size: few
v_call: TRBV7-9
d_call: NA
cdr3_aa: CASSLGELFF
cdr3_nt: TGTGCCAGCAGCCTCGGAGAGCTGTTTTTT

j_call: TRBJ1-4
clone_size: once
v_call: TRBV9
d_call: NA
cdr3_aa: CASSVAPSVAANEKLFF
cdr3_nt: TGTGCCAGCAGCGTAGCCCCCTCGGTTGCGGCTAATGAAAAACTGTTTTTT

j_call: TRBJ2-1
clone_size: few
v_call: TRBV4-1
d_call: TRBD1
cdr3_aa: CASSQEVTGIRVNEQFF
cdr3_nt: TGCGCCAGCAGCCAAGAGGTGACAGGGATTCGGGTGAATGAGCAGTTCTTC

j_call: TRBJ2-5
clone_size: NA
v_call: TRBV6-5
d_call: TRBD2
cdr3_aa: CASSYSRAGGQETQYF
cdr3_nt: TGTGCCAGCAGTTACTCGAGGGCGGGGGGGCAAGAGACCCAGTACTTC

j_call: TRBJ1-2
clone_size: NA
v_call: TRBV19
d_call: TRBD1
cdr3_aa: CASSTTGSDYGYTF
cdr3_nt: TGTGCCAGTAGTACGACAGGGAGCGACTATGGCTACACCTTC

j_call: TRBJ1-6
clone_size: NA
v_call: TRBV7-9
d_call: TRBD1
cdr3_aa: CASSIGTVKASPLHF
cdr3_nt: TGTGCCAGCAGCATTGGGACAGTTAAGGCTTCACCCCTCCACTTT

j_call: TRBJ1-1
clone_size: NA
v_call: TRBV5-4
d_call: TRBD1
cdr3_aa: CASSLGTANTEAFF
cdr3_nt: TGTGCCAGCAGCTTAGGGACAGCTAACACTGAAGCTTTCTTT

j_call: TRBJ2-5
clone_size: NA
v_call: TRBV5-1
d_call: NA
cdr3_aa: CASSRTGAVQETQYF
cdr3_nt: TGCGCCAGCAGCCGGACGGGGGCTGTCCAAGAGACCCAGTACTTC

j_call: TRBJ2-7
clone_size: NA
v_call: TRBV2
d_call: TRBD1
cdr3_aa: CASRKRTGIDYEQYF
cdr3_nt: TGTGCCAGCAGGAAAAGGACAGGGATAGACTACGAGCAGTACTTC

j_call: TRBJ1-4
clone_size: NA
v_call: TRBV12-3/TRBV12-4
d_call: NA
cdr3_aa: CASQVATNEKLFF
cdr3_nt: TGTGCCAGCCAAGTTGCAACTAATGAAAAACTGTTTTTT

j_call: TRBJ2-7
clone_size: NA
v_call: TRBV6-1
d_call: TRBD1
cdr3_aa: CASSGARTGGIYEQYF
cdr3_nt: TGTGCCAGCAGTGGAGCACGGACAGGGGGGATATACGAGCAGTACTTC

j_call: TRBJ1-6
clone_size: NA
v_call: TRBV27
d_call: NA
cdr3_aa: CASSIRHNSPLHF
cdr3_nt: TGTGCCAGCAGTATCCGACATAATTCACCCCTCCACTTT

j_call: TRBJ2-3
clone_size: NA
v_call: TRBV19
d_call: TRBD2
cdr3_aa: CASCRTRGADTQYF
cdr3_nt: TGTGCCAGTTGTAGGACTAGAGGAGCAGATACGCAGTATTTT

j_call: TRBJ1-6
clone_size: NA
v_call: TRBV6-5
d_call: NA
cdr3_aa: CASSYSAGGDSPLHF
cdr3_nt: TGTGCCAGCAGTTACTCGGCGGGGGGGGATTCACCCCTCCACTTT

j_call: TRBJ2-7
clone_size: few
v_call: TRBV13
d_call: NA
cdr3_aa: CASSLKAGYEQYF
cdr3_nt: TGTGCCAGCAGCTTAAAGGCTGGCTACGAGCAGTACTTC

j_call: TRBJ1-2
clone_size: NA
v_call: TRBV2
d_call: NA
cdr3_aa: CASSVRIANYGYTF
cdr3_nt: TGTGCCAGCAGTGTTCGTATAGCTAACTATGGCTACACCTTC

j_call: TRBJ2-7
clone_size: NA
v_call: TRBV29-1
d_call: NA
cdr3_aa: CSVATTYEQYF
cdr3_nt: TGCAGCGTTGCAACTACCTATGAGCAGTACTTC

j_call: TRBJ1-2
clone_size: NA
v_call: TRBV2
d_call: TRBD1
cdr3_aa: CASSSDRAFGYTF
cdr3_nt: TGTGCCAGCAGTTCGGACAGGGCTTTTGGCTACACCTTC

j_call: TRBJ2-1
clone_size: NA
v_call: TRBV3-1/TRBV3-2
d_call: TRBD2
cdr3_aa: CASSQLAGSYNEQFF
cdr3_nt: TGTGCCAGCAGCCAACTAGCGGGGTCCTACAATGAGCAGTTCTTC

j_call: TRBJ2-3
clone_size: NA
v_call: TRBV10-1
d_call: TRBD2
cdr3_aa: CASSQAGHRTDTQYF
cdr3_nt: TGCGCCAGCAGCCAAGCGGGGCATCGCACAGATACGCAGTATTTT

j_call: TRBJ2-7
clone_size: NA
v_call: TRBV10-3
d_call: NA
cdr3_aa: CAIGGGITGHEQYF
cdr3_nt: TGTGCCATCGGGGGGGGCATTACCGGACACGAGCAGTACTTC

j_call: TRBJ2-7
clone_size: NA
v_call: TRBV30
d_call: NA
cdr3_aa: CAWSLGSYEQYF
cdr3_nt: TGTGCCTGGAGCCTGGGGTCCTACGAGCAGTACTTC

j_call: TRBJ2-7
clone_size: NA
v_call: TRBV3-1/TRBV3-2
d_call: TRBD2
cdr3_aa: CASSQGTSGYEQYF
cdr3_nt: TGTGCCAGCAGCCAAGGGACTAGCGGGTACGAGCAGTACTTC

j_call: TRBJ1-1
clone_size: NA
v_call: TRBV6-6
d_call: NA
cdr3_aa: CASTRGTSNTEAFF
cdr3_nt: TGTGCCAGCACACGGGGGACCTCGAACACTGAAGCTTTCTTT

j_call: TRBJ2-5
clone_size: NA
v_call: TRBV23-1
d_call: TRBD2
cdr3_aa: CAGPAGARRETQYF
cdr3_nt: TGCGCCGGGCCAGCGGGGGCGAGGCGAGAGACCCAGTACTTC

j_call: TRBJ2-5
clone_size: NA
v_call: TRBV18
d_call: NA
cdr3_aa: CASSPRDGVTETQYF
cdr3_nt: TGTGCCAGCTCACCACGGGACGGAGTCACGGAGACCCAGTACTTC

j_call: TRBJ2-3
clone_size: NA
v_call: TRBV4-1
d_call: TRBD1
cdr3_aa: CASSPQGSDTQYF
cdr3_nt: TGCGCCAGCAGCCCACAGGGGTCAGATACGCAGTATTTT

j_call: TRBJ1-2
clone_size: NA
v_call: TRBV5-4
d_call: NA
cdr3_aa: CASSLSQASNYGYTF
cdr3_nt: TGTGCCAGCAGCTTGTCCCAGGCTTCTAACTATGGCTACACCTTC

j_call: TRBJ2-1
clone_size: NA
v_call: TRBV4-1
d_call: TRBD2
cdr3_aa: CASSPAESRLAGERSYNEQFF
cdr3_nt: TGCGCCAGCAGCCCAGCTGAATCACGACTAGCGGGAGAACGCTCCTACAATGAGCAGTTCTTC

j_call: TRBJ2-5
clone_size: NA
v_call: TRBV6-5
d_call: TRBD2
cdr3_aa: CASSYAGGKETQYF
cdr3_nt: TGTGCCAGCAGTTACGCGGGGGGGAAAGAGACCCAGTACTTC

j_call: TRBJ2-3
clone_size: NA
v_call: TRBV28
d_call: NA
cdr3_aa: CASSPHRATQYF
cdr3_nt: TGTGCCAGCAGTCCCCACAGGGCTACGCAGTATTTT

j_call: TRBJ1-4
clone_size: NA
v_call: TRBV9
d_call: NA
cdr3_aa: CASSVGSLANEKLFF
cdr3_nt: TGTGCCAGCAGCGTAGGGTCGCTGGCTAATGAAAAACTGTTTTTT

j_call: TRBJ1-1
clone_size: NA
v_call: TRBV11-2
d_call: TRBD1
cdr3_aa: CASSLGDRNTEAFF
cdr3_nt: TGTGCCAGCAGCTTAGGGGACAGGAACACTGAAGCTTTCTTT

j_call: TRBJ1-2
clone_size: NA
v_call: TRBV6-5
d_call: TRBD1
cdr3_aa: CASRGDRGYGYTF
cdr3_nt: TGTGCCAGCAGGGGTGACAGGGGATATGGCTACACCTTC

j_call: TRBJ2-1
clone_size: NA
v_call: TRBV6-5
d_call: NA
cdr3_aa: CASSRVDSGNHEQFF
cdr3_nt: TGTGCCAGCAGCCGGGTCGACTCAGGGAACCATGAGCAGTTCTTC

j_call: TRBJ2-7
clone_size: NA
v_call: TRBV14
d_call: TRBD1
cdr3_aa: CASSLGQGAKPPYEQYF
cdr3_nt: TGTGCCAGCAGCCTCGGACAGGGGGCGAAACCACCCTACGAGCAGTACTTC